Presented here are 16 T cell receptor beta chains from one specimen sequenced in a study of cytomegalovirus exposure and HLA in healthy donors. With 60 Vbeta and 13 Jbeta primers, the PCR was carried out. Libraries were prepared by immunoSEQ multiplex PCR; TCRdb keeps only in-frame clonotypes and omits some of them. The sample shows 200,000 to 250,000 clones, 82% of them seen only once. The sequenced sample consisted of PBMCs. The receptor source for this set is a woman aged 40 to 49 in good health and CMV-seropositive.

V is TRBV10-1 and J is TRBJ2-1; a weak D match, TRBD1 (6 bases). Germline V gene sequence: CDR1 WNHNN, CDR2 SYGVQD (reference sequence). V was trimmed by 3 bases and J by 2 bases, leaving 11 bases between them. This CDR3 comprises 15 residues. CDR3 coding DNA: TGCGCCAGCAGTGACCTGCAGGGGACCTACAATGAGCAGTTCTTC. This encodes CASSDLQGTYNEQFF.

The chain employs TRBV7-6 and TRBJ2-5; perhaps TRBD1 as D (6 bases). From germline, CDR1 is SGHVS and CDR2 FNYEAQ. Trimming stripped 5 bases from V and 1 base from J, with 8 bases between. The CDR3 is 13 amino acids. The CDR3 region has the DNA TGTGCCAGCAGCCAGGGGTTCCAAGAGACCCAGTACTTC. Residues: CASSQGFQETQYF.

CDR3 DNA: TGCGCCAGCAGCCAGATTAGCGGGAGCTCAGATACGCAGTATTTT. This encodes CASSQISGSSDTQYF. The chain joins TRBV4-1 to TRBJ2-3, with 9 bases fitting TRBD2. Per the germline V gene, CDR1 is MGHRA and CDR2 is YSYEKL. This CDR3 region has 15 residues. The junction had 5 bases not matched to a gene; V was cut back by 3 bases and J by 4 bases.

V usage is TRBV9 and J usage is TRBJ2-1; 8 nucleotides align to TRBD1. Germline V gene data show CDR1 as SGDLS and CDR2 as YYNGEE. The CDR3 extends over 12 amino acids. V shed 4 bases and J 15 bases; nucleotides not matched to a gene: 9. The CDR3 DNA reads as TGTGCCAGCAGCCCTCATCCGGGACAGGCGTTCTTC. This sequence encodes CASSPHPGQAFF.

This clone was detected only once. V gene TRBV12-5 combines with J gene TRBJ1-1; D ambiguous. CDR3 length equals 13 residues. Trimming removed 5 bases at V and 2 bases at J, with 9 bases between. Germline-derived CDR1 and CDR2 are LGHNT and FRNRAP. In DNA, the CDR3 is TGTGCTAGTGGTCCGTGGGCCAACACTGAAGCTTTCTTT. This codes for CASGPWANTEAFF.

The V call is TRBV29-1, the J call TRBJ1-2; TRBD1 might be the D (6 bases). Germline-derived CDR1 and CDR2 are SQVTM and ANQGSEA. Deletions cut 3 bases from V and 4 bases from J, with 18 bases between. The CDR3 runs to 15 residues. The CDR3 sequence is CSVDNLAGVSYGYTF. The DNA for the CDR3 is TGCAGCGTTGATAACCTGGCAGGGGTTAGCTATGGCTACACCTTC.

This chain connects TRBV6-5 to TRBJ2-1; no definite D call. V was shortened by 7 bases and J by 7 bases, with 5 bases between the two germline ends. The CDR3 runs to 10 residues. Per germline, CDR1 MNHEY and CDR2 SVGAGI. The CDR3 protein is CASTQNEQFF. CDR3 DNA sequence: TGTGCCAGCACCCAAAATGAGCAGTTCTTC.

This chain uses TRBV7-3 with TRBJ2-1; tentatively, D is TRBD2 (5 bases). Trimming removed 1 base from V and 6 bases from J, with 10 bases in between. The germline CDR1 and CDR2 sequences are SGHTA and FQGTGA. CDR3 length: 14 residues. The CDR3 here is CASSLNTRLNEQFF. The CDR3 DNA is TGTGCCAGCAGCTTAAACACTAGACTCAATGAGCAGTTCTTC.

This chain connects TRBV13 to TRBJ2-5; 10 nucleotides agree with TRBD1. Germline trimming cut 4 bases from V and 5 bases from J; bases unmatched to any gene: 4. From germline, CDR1 is PRHDT and CDR2 FYEKMQ (reference sequence). This CDR3 region has 14 residues. DNA of the CDR3: TGTGCCAGCAGCTCCGGGACAGGGGTGGAGACCCAGTACTTC. The encoded protein is CASSSGTGVETQYF.

The chain recombines TRBV7-2 with TRBJ2-7; D not certain. Between the trimmed V and J ends, which lost 0 bases and 2 bases, there was a span of 11 bases. Per the germline V gene, CDR1 is SGHTA and CDR2 is FQGNSA. CDR3 length: 15 residues. The CDR3 sequence is CASSLADSATYEQYF. CDR3 nucleotides: TGTGCCAGCAGCTTAGCTGATAGTGCGACCTACGAGCAGTACTTC. Full variable domain (rest looked up from reference TRBV7-2 and TRBJ2-7): GAGVSQSPSNKVTEKGKDVELRCDPISGHTALYWYRQSLGQGLEFLIYFQGNSAPDKSGLPSDRFSAERTGGSVSTLTIQRTQQEDSAVYLCASSLADSATYEQYFGPGTRLTVT.

V is TRBV29-1 and J is TRBJ1-1, with a weak D call TRBD1 (5 bases). The germline CDR1 and CDR2 sequences are SQVTM and ANQGSEA. The CDR3 sequence is 11 residues long. V was shortened by 4 bases and J by 8 bases, with 11 bases between the two germline ends. This chain's CDR3 is CSVGFGGEAFF. The CDR3 DNA reads TGCAGCGTTGGATTCGGGGGAGAAGCTTTCTTT.

This chain connects TRBV11-3 to TRBJ2-2; 8 positions agree with TRBD1. This CDR3 spans 17 amino acids. V shed 3 bases and J 4 bases; nucleotides not matched to a gene: 10. The germline gives CDR1 SGHNT, CDR2 YENEEA. The CDR3 DNA follows: TGTGCCAGCAGCTTTCACTTGGGACAGGTGACCACCGGGGAGCTGTTTTTT. Amino acids: CASSFHLGQVTTGELFF.

The gene calls are TRBV7-9 and TRBJ2-5; 7 positions match TRBD1. The tail of the sequence fits TRBJ2-7 better, so the J call may be wrong. Germline loops: CDR1 SEHNR, CDR2 FQNEAQ (reference sequence). This CDR3 spans 17 amino acids. The CDR3 DNA is TGTGCCAGCAGCGTCTCCCCGGGACAGCGCTCAACCTACGAGCAGTACTTC. Residues: CASSVSPGQRSTYEQYF.

V is TRBV5-1 and J is TRBJ2-1; 8 bases fit TRBD2. The CDR3 is 19 amino acids. V lost 0 bases and J lost 0; bases outside the gene matches: 11. From germline, CDR1 is SGHRS and CDR2 YFSETQ. This CDR3 reads CASSLGGVLAGPSYNEQFF. The CDR3 DNA sequence: TGCGCCAGCAGCTTGGGGGGCGTATTAGCGGGACCCTCCTACAATGAGCAGTTCTTC.

The count of this clone is one. The gene calls are TRBV15 and TRBJ2-5, with D possibly TRBD1 on 6 matching bases. This CDR3 has 14 amino acids. Germline-derived CDR1 and CDR2 are LNHNV and YYDKDF (reference sequence). The germline V and J ends were trimmed by 2 bases and 4 bases, with 11 bases remaining between them. CDR3 in amino acids: CATSRHRVGETQYF. CDR3 DNA sequence: TGTGCCACCAGCAGACACAGGGTAGGAGAGACCCAGTACTTC.

V usage is TRBV5-4 and J usage is TRBJ2-5; D might be TRBD2 (5 bases). Per the germline V gene, CDR1 is SGHNT and CDR2 is YYREEE (reference sequence). There are 12 residues in the CDR3. V was clipped by 0 bases and J by 11 bases, with 11 bases between them. CDR3 coding DNA: TGTGCCAGCAGCTTGGAGACCGGGGAGCAGTACTTC. Translated: CASSLETGEQYF.